The entry below describes one TCR beta chain. Its antigen remains unidentified. The CDR3 consists of 16 residues. Trimming left V 3 bases short and J 0 bases short, with 12 bases between. Germline V gene sequence: CDR1 SGHAT, CDR2 FQNNGV. This sample stems from a study of T cell responses to AZD1222 COVID-19 vaccine. Findings and caveats of the study: At baseline, just 5 or 6 AZD1222 recipients tested seropositive.

This table comes from immunoSEQ multiplex PCR, and its TCRdb copy is limited to in-frame clones, with some not included. The sample lists about 180,000 clones, more than 90% occurring once. The J gene is TRBJ2-1, the V gene TRBV11-2; D is undetermined. The specimen was peripheral blood, collected on day 0 of AZD1222 vaccination. This TCR derives from an adult in good health. The CDR3 spells CASSFDGASSYNEQFF. The CDR3, as DNA: TGTGCCAGCAGCTTCGATGGAGCGAGCTCCTACAATGAGCAGTTCTTC.